This TCR beta chain was profiled in a study of cytomegalovirus exposure and HLA in healthy donors. V lost 5 bases to trimming and J lost 8 bases, with 15 bases between them. Germline-derived CDR1 and CDR2 are LNHDA and SQIVND (reference sequence). CDR3 length equals 13 residues. Remarks on this clone: Its target is unknown.

Both 60 Vbeta primers and 13 Jbeta primers went into the PCR. Profiled with immunoSEQ multiplex PCR; TCRdb holds only in-frame clones, not every one. The sample contains roughly 100,000 clones, approximately 85% of which appear only once. The study, taken as a whole, reports: Excluded were some V segments that proved indistinguishable, including TRBV6-2 and TRBV6-3. Later analysis associated a missense DCLRE1C variant with TCR beta V- and J-gene trimming.

This clonotype was sampled from a man aged 50 to 60 in good health and CMV-seronegative. The sample comprised PBMCs. This chain uses TRBV19 with TRBJ1-2, with D perhaps TRBD1 (6 bases). CDR3 sequence reads: CASSRRGGGGYTF. For the CDR3, the DNA is TGTGCCAGTAGTCGTCGGGGAGGGGGAGGCTACACCTTC. The variable domain in full, completed from reference TRBV19 and TRBJ1-2, reads DGGITQSPKYLFRKEGQNVTLSCEQNLNHDAMYWYRQDPGQGLRLIYYSQIVNDFQKGDIAEGYSVSREKKESFPLTVTSAQKNPTAFYLCASSRRGGGGYTFGSGTRLTVV.